Following are 3 T cell receptor beta chains from one sample sequenced in a study of cytomegalovirus exposure and HLA in healthy donors. A multiplex PCR was run with 60 Vbeta primers and 13 Jbeta primers. Produced via immunoSEQ multiplex PCR; TCRdb's table is partial and in-frame only. The sample holds 150,000 to 200,000 clones, over 70% seen once. The sequenced sample consisted of PBMCs. The receptor source for this set is a female donor in good health and CMV-seronegative.

The chain recombines TRBV7-9 with TRBJ2-5; TRBD2 aligns across 14 bases. Germline V gene sequence: CDR1 SEHNR, CDR2 FQNEAQ (reference sequence). V was clipped by 5 bases and J by 5 bases; unmatched bases: 10. This CDR3 is 17 amino acids long. CDR3 region: CASSPPGLAGAGETQYF. The CDR3 nucleotides read TGTGCCAGCAGCCCCCCGGGACTAGCGGGGGCCGGGGAGACCCAGTACTTC.

This chain joins TRBV5-1 and TRBJ2-7, with a possible D match to TRBD2 (6 bases). Trimming shortened V by 4 bases and J by 0 bases, and 14 bases separated the two germline ends. The CDR3 totals 15 residues. The germline gives CDR1 SGHRS, CDR2 YFSETQ. CDR3 DNA: TGCGCCAGCAGCCGGGACTCCCAGAGCTCCTACGAGCAGTACTTC. Translated: CASSRDSQSSYEQYF.

This clone was detected only a few times. The genes are TRBV28 and TRBJ1-2; 9 bases are a match to TRBD1. Trimming cost V 4 bases and J 4 bases; bases outside gene matches: 7. The CDR3 has 15 residues. Per germline, CDR1 MDHEN and CDR2 SYDVKM. CDR3: CASSSPTGGSYGYTF. In DNA, the CDR3 is TGTGCCAGCAGTTCCCCAACAGGGGGCAGCTATGGCTACACCTTC.